These T cell receptor beta chains were read from a single sample in a study of blood T cell repertoires in COVID-19. Libraries were prepared by immunoSEQ multiplex PCR; TCRdb keeps only in-frame clonotypes and omits some of them. The sample shows around 290,000 clones, more than 70% of them seen only once. Sequencing was carried out using PBMCs or T cells enriched from blood (not recorded which). Receptors originate from a woman aged 60-70 years in a cohort exposed to, infected with or recovered from COVID-19 (not recorded which). The CDR3 runs from the conserved cysteine through the conserved F or W. A D gene is named only where the DNA matches it firmly. Clone size appears in some rows only: once, few, many, or a class for an expanded clone.

cdr3_aa,cdr3_nt,j_call,clone_size,d_call,v_call
CASSFLTSGSNEQFF,TGTGCCAGCAGTTTCTTGACTAGCGGGAGCAATGAGCAGTTCTTC,TRBJ2-1,NA,TRBD2,TRBV27
CASSQVGRASTDTQYF,TGCGCCAGCAGCCAAGTAGGCAGGGCTAGCACAGATACGCAGTATTTT,TRBJ2-3,NA,NA,TRBV4-1
CASRTLDRVEETQYF,TGTGCCAGCAGGACCTTGGACAGGGTCGAAGAGACCCAGTACTTC,TRBJ2-5,NA,TRBD1,TRBV5-4
CASSPRGGATNEKLFF,TGTGCCAGCTCACCAAGGGGGGGTGCAACTAATGAAAAACTGTTTTTT,TRBJ1-4,once,NA,TRBV18
CASSFRQGTGYTF,TGTGCCAGCAGTTTCCGACAGGGTACTGGCTACACCTTC,TRBJ1-2,NA,TRBD1,TRBV6-2/TRBV6-3
CASSQGGQGNTEAFF,TGTGCCAGCAGCCAAGGCGGACAGGGGAACACTGAAGCTTTCTTT,TRBJ1-1,NA,TRBD1,TRBV3-1/TRBV3-2
CASSPPSSYEQYF,TGTGCCAGCTCGCCCCCTAGTTCCTACGAGCAGTACTTC,TRBJ2-7,NA,NA,TRBV18
CAISELITGAGYTF,TGTGCCATCAGTGAGTTGATTACAGGGGCCGGCTACACCTTC,TRBJ1-2,once,TRBD1,TRBV10-3
CSVVPGIAKNIQYF,TGCAGCGTTGTCCCGGGGATAGCCAAAAACATTCAGTACTTC,TRBJ2-4,NA,NA,TRBV29-1
CASSFSGKLFF,TGTGCCAGCAGTTTCTCCGGAAAACTGTTTTTT,TRBJ1-4,NA,NA,TRBV28
CASSYSGRGARVTQYF,TGTGCCAGCAGTTACTCGGGTCGGGGGGCCCGGGTGACCCAGTACTTC,TRBJ2-5,NA,NA,TRBV6-5
CASSLMTKITDTQYF,TGTGCCAGCAGCCTGATGACAAAAATTACAGATACGCAGTATTTT,TRBJ2-3,NA,NA,TRBV7-8
CASSPRTGGYEQYF,TGTGCTAGCAGCCCCCGGACAGGGGGCTACGAGCAGTACTTC,TRBJ2-7,NA,TRBD1,TRBV7-7
CASSRSSGGYNEQFF,TGTGCCAGCAGCCGGTCTAGCGGGGGCTACAATGAGCAGTTCTTC,TRBJ2-1,NA,TRBD2,TRBV7-3
CASSLTGGQETQYF,TGTGCCAGCAGCTTAACAGGGGGCCAAGAGACCCAGTACTTC,TRBJ2-5,NA,NA,TRBV7-3
CASRTGQNEQFF,TGTGCCAGCAGGACAGGACAGAATGAGCAGTTCTTC,TRBJ2-1,NA,NA,TRBV6-6
CASSQTGTNYGYTF,TGTGCCAGCAGCCAAACAGGGACGAACTATGGCTACACCTTC,TRBJ1-2,NA,NA,TRBV6-5
CASSLSPSGSMDGYEQYF,TGCGCCAGCAGCTTGTCGCCTAGCGGGAGTATGGACGGCTACGAGCAGTACTTC,TRBJ2-7,NA,TRBD2,TRBV5-1
CASSTQRGTYEQYF,TGTGCCAGCAGCACCCAGCGGGGAACCTACGAGCAGTACTTC,TRBJ2-7,NA,TRBD2,TRBV7-2
CAWSVAVYSNQPQHF,TGTGCCTGGAGTGTGGCAGTTTATAGCAATCAGCCCCAGCATTTT,TRBJ1-5,NA,NA,TRBV30
CASSGASAGYTYGQYF,TGTGCCAGCAGTGGGGCTAGCGCGGGATATACCTACGGGCAGTACTTC,TRBJ2-7,NA,NA,TRBV28
CASSPRTGLGYGYTF,TGCGCCAGCAGCCCACGGACAGGGTTGGGCTATGGCTACACCTTC,TRBJ1-2,few,TRBD1,TRBV5-1
CAWSSRTSGRLETQYF,TGTGCCTGGAGTTCCCGGACTAGCGGGAGGTTGGAGACCCAGTACTTC,TRBJ2-5,once,TRBD2,TRBV30
CASRLNRGSGNTIYF,TGTGCCAGCAGGCTTAACAGGGGATCTGGAAACACCATATATTTT,TRBJ1-3,NA,TRBD1,TRBV2
CASSHRGPEAFF,TGTGCCAGCAGCCACCGCGGGCCCGAAGCTTTCTTT,TRBJ1-1,NA,NA,TRBV7-3
CASSRDRGNQPQHF,TGTGCCAGCAGCAGGGACAGGGGCAATCAGCCCCAGCATTTT,TRBJ1-5,once,TRBD1,TRBV6-5
CASSATGVPADTQYF,TGCGCCAGCAGTGCAACGGGAGTCCCCGCAGATACGCAGTATTTT,TRBJ2-3,NA,NA,TRBV10-1
CASSDPPAADAGGEKLFF,TGTGCCAGCAGTGACCCCCCGGCTGCAGACGCAGGAGGCGAAAAACTGTTTTTT,TRBJ1-4,NA,NA,TRBV2
CATSVGLAFFSYEQYF,TGTGCCACCAGTGTAGGACTAGCGTTCTTCTCCTACGAGCAGTACTTC,TRBJ2-7,NA,TRBD2,TRBV24-1
CATSANPRTGIGYEQYF,TGTGCCACCAGTGCCAACCCCCGGACAGGGATAGGGTACGAGCAGTACTTC,TRBJ2-7,NA,TRBD1,TRBV24-1
CASSLFGQGNEKLFF,TGTGCCAGCAGCTTATTCGGACAGGGGAATGAAAAACTGTTTTTT,TRBJ1-4,once,TRBD1,TRBV7-8
CASQGDTYEQYF,TGTGCCTCACAGGGAGATACCTACGAGCAGTACTTC,TRBJ2-7,NA,NA,TRBV28
CASTTEADRDQPQHF,TGTGCCAGCACCACCGAGGCCGACCGGGATCAGCCCCAGCATTTT,TRBJ1-5,NA,NA,TRBV7-9
CASSVGGPMYGYTF,TGTGCCAGCAGCGTAGGGGGCCCGATGTATGGCTACACCTTC,TRBJ1-2,NA,NA,TRBV9
CASSVGLAGGQVGETQYF,TGTGCCAGCAGCGTAGGACTAGCGGGAGGGCAAGTGGGGGAGACCCAGTACTTC,TRBJ2-5,NA,TRBD2,TRBV9
CASSYSRAETQYF,TGTGCCAGCAGTTACTCCAGGGCAGAGACCCAGTACTTC,TRBJ2-5,NA,NA,TRBV6-5
CASRAWSGSNTGELFF,TGTGCCAGCAGGGCTTGGAGCGGGAGTAACACCGGGGAGCTGTTTTTT,TRBJ2-2,NA,TRBD2,TRBV28
CASSQQGAGGEQYF,TGTGCCAGCTCACAACAGGGGGCAGGGGGCGAGCAGTACTTC,TRBJ2-7,NA,TRBD1,TRBV18
CASSVPGQGNYGYTF,TGTGCCAGCAGCGTGCCGGGACAGGGTAACTATGGCTACACCTTC,TRBJ1-2,once,TRBD1,TRBV9
CASSSQGAFGLDTIYF,TGTGCCAGCAGTTCCCAGGGGGCGTTTGGTTTAGACACCATATATTTT,TRBJ1-3,NA,TRBD1,TRBV28
CASSLAGRSYEQYF,TGTGCCAGCAGCTTAGCGGGGAGGTCCTACGAGCAGTACTTC,TRBJ2-7,NA,NA,TRBV7-8
CASCEGNQPQHF,TGTGCCAGCTGCGAGGGCAATCAGCCCCAGCATTTT,TRBJ1-5,NA,NA,TRBV28
CASSSQGAGMNTEAFF,TGTGCCAGCAGCTCACAGGGGGCGGGGATGAACACTGAAGCTTTCTTT,TRBJ1-1,NA,TRBD1,TRBV7-3
CASSPQRTGAGELFF,TGTGCCAGCTCACCACAGAGGACAGGGGCCGGGGAGCTGTTTTTT,TRBJ2-2,NA,TRBD1,TRBV18
CASSRTGSNTGELFF,TGTGCCAGCAGCCGGACAGGGTCGAACACCGGGGAGCTGTTTTTT,TRBJ2-2,NA,TRBD1,TRBV7-9
CASSQIGRGAHNEKLFF,TGCGCCAGCAGCCAGATAGGTCGGGGGGCCCATAATGAAAAACTGTTTTTT,TRBJ1-4,NA,NA,TRBV4-1
CASSLGQGYTEAFF,TGCGCCAGCAGCCTAGGACAGGGGTACACTGAAGCTTTCTTT,TRBJ1-1,NA,TRBD1,TRBV5-1
CASMEVLTGELFF,TGTGCCAGCATGGAGGTGCTCACCGGGGAGCTGTTTTTT,TRBJ2-2,NA,NA,TRBV9
CASSLDPGVNIQYF,TGTGCCAGCAGCTTAGACCCGGGGGTAAACATTCAGTACTTC,TRBJ2-4,few,NA,TRBV11-2
CASSIDTSDRTTYEQYF,TGTGCCAGTAGTATAGATACTTCGGACCGGACAACCTACGAGCAGTACTTC,TRBJ2-7,NA,NA,TRBV19
CASSEAGWSSGRNEQFF,TGTGCCAGCAGTGAAGCGGGTTGGTCTAGCGGGCGGAATGAGCAGTTCTTC,TRBJ2-1,NA,TRBD2,TRBV6-1
CASRLGQGAANEKLFF,TGTGCCAGCAGACTGGGACAGGGGGCGGCTAATGAAAAACTGTTTTTT,TRBJ1-4,NA,TRBD1,TRBV28
CASSYRRTRGNDENEQFF,TGCGCCAGCAGCTACCGGCGGACCCGGGGTAATGATGAGAATGAGCAGTTCTTC,TRBJ2-1,NA,NA,TRBV10-1
CASSLELAESSYEQYF,TGCGCCAGCAGCTTGGAACTAGCTGAGAGCTCCTACGAGCAGTACTTC,TRBJ2-7,few,NA,TRBV5-1
CASSRGQGTDTQYF,TGTGCCAGCAGCCGAGGACAGGGGACAGATACGCAGTATTTT,TRBJ2-3,NA,TRBD1,TRBV6-5
CAITSTELNTEAFF,TGTGCCATCACCTCGACAGAATTGAACACTGAAGCTTTCTTT,TRBJ1-1,NA,NA,TRBV10-3